The TCR beta chain under discussion was sequenced for a study of T cell responses to AZD1222 COVID-19 vaccine (dated by TCRdb to about 2021). The study in broad terms: AZD1222 recipients whose second dose came at about 4 weeks and those whose second dose came at about 12 weeks were combined into one group, since spike-specific TCR depth and breadth did not differ between the two schedules. A total of approximately 230 trial participants underwent TCR sequencing, of whom about 210 received two doses of AZD1222 and about 25 received two doses of the MenACWY control vaccine. Trial participants were enrolled by age into subgroups of 18-55, 56-69 and 70-plus years, and around 150, 28 and 57 TCR-sequenced participants, respectively, were included in these subgroups.

The CDR3, cysteine through phenylalanine, is 15 amino acids long. CDR3 DNA only is kept here, 45 bases in frame from base 1. Trimming costs V 7 bases and J 0 bases, and their ends lie 15 bases apart. The germline V gene gives CDR1 as ENHRY and CDR2 as SYGVKD. The CDR3 regions of human TCRbeta chains were analyzed by immunosequencing. On the authors' methods: Repertoire TCRs were matched against a reference library of SARS-CoV-2-specific TCRs generated with the MIRA antigen-specificity platform. Breadth was defined as the fraction of unique TCRs that were SARS-CoV-2-associated. Depth was defined as the fraction of total T cells that were SARS-CoV-2-associated. Using the MIRA data, each spike-specific TCR was mapped to the spike region that the TCR reacts to and placed in a CD4 or CD8 class. Log10-transformed breadth and depth values were compared by one-way ANOVA with Sidak's multiple comparisons tests. Drawn from immuneACCESS, this table holds only the in-frame rearrangements with V and J called that TCRdb kept. Clones are partly lost; checked studies trace under half to an unresolved V gene and leave the rest unexplained. V and J calls and clone size follow that table, whereas D and trimming were derived from the DNA. This sample lists 85,000 to 130,000 clones; 85% to 90% were detected once. Approximately 16% of the sample belongs to the ten largest clones.

The intended sense of this specimen's time point label: baseline before first vaccination. Vaccinee samples were obtained from the UK trials COV001 and COV002, which included a single-blind randomized controlled phase 2/3 trial of AZD1222 (ChAdOx1 nCoV-19) in healthy adults. Trial participant PBMC samples were collected at day 0 and day 28 after the second dose for TCRbeta chain sequencing. Study-wide findings and limitations: Reportedly, almost half of the unique spike-specific TCRs recognized epitopes lying outside the regions that are mutated in the B.1.351 and B.1.1.7 variants. CD4 TCRs associated with the vaccine covered the entire spike protein, and the dominant responses were in regions 160-218 and 743-854. Participants were mostly white British and included more females than males, and it was suggested by the authors that clonal diversity may have been underestimated. In the small 56-69-year group, the increase in depth fell short of significance, most likely because of low power. Because no day 14 peak-response samples were available, the repertoires could be characterized only after the peak T cell response. Conclusions about previously exposed vaccinees are limited, since just five to seven AZD1222 recipients were seropositive for SARS-CoV-2 at baseline. A significant rise in spike-specific TCR breadth and depth was observed after two AZD1222 doses relative to day 0 and relative to MenACWY recipients.

This clone was picked up one time. Its specific antigen is unknown. Within one base of it there is no much larger clone, and no base qualities were kept. Sequenced here: peripheral blood, sampled on day 0 of AZD1222 vaccination. The V gene is TRBV10-3 and the J gene is TRBJ1-1; the best D guess is TRBD1, with 5 bases matching. The source of this sequence is an adult in good health. The sequenced DNA is TGTGCCATCAAATATCTGGGGGAAATGAACACTGAAGCTTTCTTT. This translates into CAIKYLGEMNTEAFF.